The 10 T cell receptor beta chains below come from one sample, sequenced in a study of graft-versus-host responses after intestinal transplantation. The table came from immunoSEQ multiplex PCR; TCRdb's copy has only in-frame clones and leaves some out. This sample yields about 97,000 clones, of which about nine tenths are seen a single time; around 16% belongs to the top ten. The sequenced sample was PBMCs, obtained 450 to 480 days after intestinal transplant. All receptors derive from a human patient who received an intestinal transplant, so some T cells may come from the graft donor.

This chain uses TRBV6-5 with TRBJ2-1, with no clear D. The germline CDR1 and CDR2 sequences are MNHEY and SVGAGI. CDR3 length: 13 amino acids. Trimming took off 3 bases at V and 5 bases at J, with 8 bases between the two ends. This CDR3 is CASSYQPHNEQFF. The CDR3 DNA is TGTGCCAGCAGTTATCAACCCCACAATGAGCAGTTCTTC.

The chain combines TRBV4-1 with TRBJ1-3; D not certain. Germline CDR1 is MGHRA and CDR2 is YSYEKL. This CDR3 is 16 amino acids long. The ends were cut back, 5 bases at V and 4 bases at J, with 18 bases in the middle. CDR3 protein: CASSDEAWASGNTIYF. CDR3 nucleotides: TGCGCCAGCAGCGACGAAGCCTGGGCTTCGGGAAACACCATATATTTT.

The rearrangement uses TRBV27 and TRBJ2-7; no clear D gene. CDR1 is MNHEY, CDR2 SMNVEV, per germline (reference sequence). This CDR3 region has 14 residues. Trimming cost V 6 bases and J 5 bases, with 17 bases left between them. In nucleotides, the CDR3 is TGTGCCAGCAGGATCGTGGGGTATAGCAACGAGCAGTACTTC. Amino acids: CASRIVGYSNEQYF.

The rearrangement joins TRBV2 to TRBJ2-1; D may match TRBD1 or TRBD2 (6 bases each). CDR3 size: 16 residues. Trimming removed 7 bases at V and 5 bases at J, with 21 bases between. Germline assignment: CDR1 SNHLY and CDR2 FYNNEI. CDR3 DNA sequence: TGTGCCAGCACCAAGACCCCCGGGGGCCCAGACAATGAGCAGTTCTTC. As protein: CASTKTPGGPDNEQFF.

This chain uses TRBV11-1 with TRBJ1-1, with D perhaps TRBD1 (6 bases). The CDR3 sequence is 15 residues long. The germline CDR1 and CDR2 sequences are SGHAT and FQDESV (reference sequence). The V end lost 4 bases, the J end lost 0 bases, and 12 bases lay between the germline ends. In DNA form, the CDR3 reads TGTGCCAGCAGCTCCGGACAGACCATGAACACTGAAGCTTTCTTT. Translating gives CASSSGQTMNTEAFF. The entire variable domain, with the rest obtained from reference TRBV11-1 and TRBJ1-1, is as follows: EAEVAQSPRYKITEKSQAVAFWCDPISGHATLYWYRQILGQGPELLVQFQDESVVDDSQLPKDRFSAERLKGVDSTLKIQPAELGDSAMYLCASSSGQTMNTEAFFGQGTRLTVV.

The gene calls are TRBV19 and TRBJ1-2; possibly TRBD1 for D (6 bases). V dropped 9 bases and J dropped 8 bases, with 16 bases sitting between them. This CDR3 is built from 12 residues. Germline values: CDR1 LNHDA, CDR2 SQIVND (reference sequence). The CDR3 coding sequence is TGTGCCAGGGGTGCGGGGGCTGGAGGCTACACCTTC. This translates into CARGAGAGGYTF.

The chain recombines TRBV27 with TRBJ1-6, with a weak D call TRBD1 (5 bases). Germline loops: CDR1 MNHEY, CDR2 SMNVEV (reference sequence). Trimming removed 3 bases from V and 11 bases from J, with 11 bases in between. The CDR3 length is 13 residues. CDR3 loop: CASSFGGLAPLHF. The CDR3 nucleotides are TGTGCCAGCAGTTTTGGGGGTCTCGCACCCCTCCACTTT.

The chain carries TRBV29-1 and TRBJ1-2; D is unresolved. Trimming stripped 4 bases from V and 4 bases from J, with 10 bases between. Germline-derived CDR1 and CDR2 are SQVTM and ANQGSEA. The CDR3 consists of 12 residues. CDR3 nucleotides: TGCAGCGTTGGCGAAACCGCCTATGGCTACACCTTC. It translates to CSVGETAYGYTF. Full variable domain (missing parts from reference TRBV29-1 and TRBJ1-2): SAVISQKPSRDICQRGTSLTIQCQVDSQVTMMFWYRQQPGQSLTLIATANQGSEATYESGFVIDKFPISRPNLTFSTLTVSNMSPEDSSIYLCSVGETAYGYTFGSGTRLTVV.

There are a few counts of this clone. The same CDR3 can be traced to other DNA sequences in this sample. The CDR3 bases are TGTGCCAGCAGTTACGGTGGCGACTATGGCTACACCTTC. This encodes CASSYGGDYGYTF. The rearrangement uses TRBV6-5 and TRBJ1-2; the D is unclear. The V end was cut by 2 bases, the J end by 3 bases, with 7 bases between. The CDR3 is 13 amino acids. CDR1 MNHEY and CDR2 SVGAGI come from the germline V gene.

The rearrangement joins TRBV12-5 to TRBJ1-3; D uncertain. Germline V gene sequence: CDR1 LGHNT, CDR2 FRNRAP. V was shortened by 7 bases and J by 2 bases, with 9 bases between the two germline ends. CDR3 size: 13 residues. CDR3 coding DNA: TGTGCTAGTGAGACGATACCTGGAAACACCATATATTTT. As protein: CASETIPGNTIYF.